This TCR beta chain appears in the sequencing data of a study of human T cells and chemical hapten exposure. General study results and limits: Once DPC sensitization occurred, TCRs above 1 in 1000 frequency showed no change.

V shed 7 bases and J shed 3 bases, with 12 bases lying between them. Germline assignment: CDR1 DFQATT and CDR2 SNEGSKA (reference sequence). The CDR3 spans 12 residues. The library gave individual cDNA molecules unique molecular identifiers. TCRdb reanalysed the reads using MiXCR and keeps one entry per CDR3 protein. This table has 100,000 to 150,000 distinct CDR3 sequences, about 8.9% appearing once. Unfractionated whole blood was the source of the extracted total RNA. The table lists this clonotype with a few counts. Its antigen is unidentified. The chain employs TRBV20-1 and TRBJ1-1; D is ambiguous. This clonotype was obtained from a human donor in good health. Some clones in this sample may be carry-over from other donors' samples. The specimen sequenced was whole blood. In DNA form, the CDR3 reads TGCAGTGTACGGACGAGGGACACTGAAGCTTTCTTT. Translated, it gives CSVRTRDTEAFF.